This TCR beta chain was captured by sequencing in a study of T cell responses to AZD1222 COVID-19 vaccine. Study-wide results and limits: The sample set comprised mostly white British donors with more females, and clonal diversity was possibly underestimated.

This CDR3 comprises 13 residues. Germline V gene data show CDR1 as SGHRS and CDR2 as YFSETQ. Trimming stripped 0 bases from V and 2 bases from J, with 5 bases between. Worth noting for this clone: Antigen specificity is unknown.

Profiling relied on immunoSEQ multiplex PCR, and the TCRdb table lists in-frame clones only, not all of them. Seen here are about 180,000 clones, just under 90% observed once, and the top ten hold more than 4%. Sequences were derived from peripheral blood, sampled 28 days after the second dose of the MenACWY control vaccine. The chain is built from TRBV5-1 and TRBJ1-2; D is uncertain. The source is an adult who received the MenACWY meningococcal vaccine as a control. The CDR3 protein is CASSLDRNYGYTF. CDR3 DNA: TGCGCCAGCAGCTTGGACAGAAACTATGGCTACACCTTC. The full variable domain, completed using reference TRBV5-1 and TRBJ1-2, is KAGVTQTPRYLIKTRGQQVTLSCSPISGHRSVSWYQQTPGQGLQFLFEYFSETQRNKGNFPGRFSGRQFSNSRSEMNVSTLELGDSALYLCASSLDRNYGYTFGSGTRLTVV.